Listed below are T cell receptor beta chains from one sample, sequenced in a study of tumor and adjacent non-tumor tissue in lung cancer. TCRdb reprocessed the multiplex PCR reads via MiXCR and lists one record per CDR3 protein. The sample has 75,000 to 95,000 distinct CDR3 sequences, roughly 72% seen once. The sample comprised lung tumor tissue. Source of these receptors: a woman in her forties with non-small cell lung cancer. The CDR3 runs from the conserved cysteine through the conserved F or W. Each record gives: D gene, clone size, J gene, V gene, CDR3 DNA, CDR3 protein. A D gene is named only where the DNA matches it firmly. Clone size, where shown, is once, few, many, or a class for clones that have expanded.

>.|.|TRBJ2-3|TRBV6-5
TGTGCCAGCAGGAGACAGGGAGGCACAGATACACAGTTTTTT
CASRRQGGTDTQFF
>.|.|TRBJ2-7|TRBV10-1
TGCGTCATCAATGCGATTCAGGGCCCCTACGAGCAGTACTTC
CVINAIQGPYEQYF
>.|once|TRBJ2-7|TRBV11-2
TGTGCCAGCAGTTCCCCAGACTCGGGGCTGGCCTTTGGGCTTGGGCTATACGAGCATTACTTC
CASSSPDSGLAFGLGLYEHYF
>TRBD1|.|TRBJ2-7|TRBV6-1
TGTGCCAACAGTGATGGGTTGGGACAGGGGGCGAACGAGCGGTACTTC
CANSDGLGQGANERYF
>TRBD2|.|TRBJ2-3|TRBV6-1
TGTGTCAGTGGTAGCGGGCGCTCAGATACGCAGTATTTT
CVSGSGRSDTQYF
>TRBD1|.|TRBJ2-2|TRBV5-5
TGTGCCAGCAGCTTACAGGGGACCGACGAGCTGTTTTTT
CASSLQGTDELFF
>.|.|TRBJ1-4|TRBV5-4
TGTGCCAGCAGCATCTCGGGGGCCGGGGGTGAAAAACTGTTTTTT
CASSISGAGGEKLFF
>.|.|TRBJ2-1|TRBV29-1
TGCAGCGTTGCCGCGGGACAGAACTACAATGAACTGTTCTTC
CSVAAGQNYNELFF
>.|.|TRBJ1-1|TRBV11-2
TGTGCCAGCAACCCCGACAAGGGAGGCACCGAAGCTTTCTTT
CASNPDKGGTEAFF
>.|.|TRBJ2-7|TRBV20-1
TGCAGTGCTAGAGCCATCGTAACCTGCGAGCAATACTTC
CSARAIVTCEQYF
>.|.|TRBJ1-4|TRBV4-1
TGCGCCAGTAGCCATCTTGCACATGGATCTTATGTAAAACTGTTTTTT
CASSHLAHGSYVKLFF
>.|once|TRBJ1-1|TRBV12-3/TRBV12-4
TGTGCAAGCAGTTTGGGTGTAGGAGTGAACACTGAAGCTTTCTTT
CASSLGVGVNTEAFF
>.|.|TRBJ2-2|TRBV29-1
TGCAGCGTTGACACGGTCGGGGGGCACGGGGAACTGTTTTTT
CSVDTVGGHGELFF
>.|medium-sized|TRBJ1-4|TRBV29-1
TGCAGCGTTGAAGAAGAAGAAAAACTGTTTTTT
CSVEEEEKLFF
>.|.|TRBJ2-7|TRBV11-2
TGTGCCAGCAGCCCTCTCATTGGGCAGGGGTACTACGAGCAGTACTTC
CASSPLIGQGYYEQYF
>.|few|TRBJ2-5|TRBV30
TGTGCCTGGAGTGTTAAATCGTCGGGGCCTAGTTTCAGTAGGGAGACCCAGTACTTC
CAWSVKSSGPSFSRETQYF
>.|.|TRBJ1-1|TRBV6-1
TGTGGCGGCAGTGACGTACCGGGACATGGGTCCACTGAAGCTTTCTTT
CGGSDVPGHGSTEAFF
>TRBD1|.|TRBJ1-4|TRBV7-9
TGTGCCAGCAGCCAATCTTCAGGGGGGGAAAAACTGTTTTTT
CASSQSSGGEKLFF
>TRBD2|.|TRBJ2-5|TRBV11-2
TGTAACAGCAGCATTAGCGGGGGGGCTTGGGAGACCCAGTACTTC
CNSSISGGAWETQYF
>TRBD2|.|TRBJ2-3|TRBV4-2
TGCGCCAGCAGCCAAGTTCTGGCTAACGGGGGGGCGGACGGCTCGGATACGCAGTATTTT
CASSQVLANGGADGSDTQYF
>.|once|TRBJ2-7|TRBV11-2
TGCGCCAGCAGCCCCCTCGGTGGGCTGGGGTACTACGAGCACTACTTC
CASSPLGGLGYYEHYF
>.|many|TRBJ1-4|TRBV20-1
TGCAGTGCTAGGGTTTTTCGTCCGGGAAAACTGTTTTTT
CSARVFRPGKLFF
>.|once|TRBJ2-7|TRBV5-6
TGTGCCAGCAGCTTTAATGCAACAGTCTCTTACGAGCAGTACTTC
CASSFNATVSYEQYF
>.|.|TRBJ2-3|TRBV10-2
TGCGCCAGCAGTGAGGCGATGGGACGAGCGGGTCCAGATACGCAGTATTTT
CASSEAMGRAGPDTQYF
>.|.|TRBJ2-7|TRBV20-1
TGCAGTGCTGGCCGAGACGGTGCCTCCTACGAGCAGTACTTC
CSAGRDGASYEQYF
>.|.|TRBJ2-1|TRBV4-2
TGTGCCAGCAGCCATACAGGAAGCAATGAGCAGTTCTTC
CASSHTGSNEQFF
>.|.|TRBJ1-1|TRBV6-5
TGTGCCAGCAGTTACGACGGCCTGGGGAAAACTTTCTTT
CASSYDGLGKTFF
>TRBD2|few|TRBJ2-5|TRBV20-1
TGCAGTACTAGAGAGGGGCTAGCGGGTAACCTAGAGACCCAGTACTTC
CSTREGLAGNLETQYF
>TRBD1|.|TRBJ2-3|TRBV29-1
TGCAGCGTTGCCCGGGAGACAGGGGCAGATACGCAGTATTTT
CSVARETGADTQYF
>.|medium-sized|TRBJ2-1|TRBV11-2
TGTGCCAGCAGCTTAAAGTGGTCCAGCAACTACAATGAGCAGTTCTTC
CASSLKWSSNYNEQFF
>.|.|TRBJ1-6|TRBV5-1
TGTGCCAGCAACTTTACGGGAAGCGATAATTCACCCCTCCACTTT
CASNFTGSDNSPLHF
>TRBD1|.|TRBJ2-1|TRBV12-5
TGTGTTAGTGGATTGGCTGGGACAGGGGCGGGCAATGAGCAGTTCTTC
CVSGLAGTGAGNEQFF
>.|.|TRBJ2-3|TRBV11-2
TGCGCCAGTAGCTTGAATGCAGATACGCAGTGTTTT
CASSLNADTQCF
>.|many|TRBJ1-2|TRBV20-1
TGCAGTGCTATTCACAGTTACACCTTC
CSAIHSYTF
>.|.|TRBJ2-1|TRBV4-2
TGTGCCAGCAGCCAAGGGAACGACTACGAGCAGTTCTTC
CASSQGNDYEQFF
>TRBD2|.|TRBJ2-2|TRBV20-1
TGCAGTGCTTCCAGCTCTAGCGGCACCGGGGAGCTGTTTTTT
CSASSSSGTGELFF
>TRBD1|.|TRBJ2-1|TRBV11-3
TGTGCCAGCAACCCCGGACAGGAGAGCAATGAGCAGTTCTTC
CASNPGQESNEQFF
>TRBD2|.|TRBJ2-5|TRBV11-2
TGTGCCAGCAGCCGGTCCACCAGCAGGCGGGAGACGCAGTACTTC
CASSRSTSRRETQYF
>TRBD1|once|TRBJ1-3|TRBV4-1
TGTACCAGCAGCCAGGACAGGGCTGGAAACACCATATATTTT
CTSSQDRAGNTIYF
>.|once|TRBJ2-5|TRBV29-1
TGTAGCGTTGAAGCGTCCTTGATAGAGATCCAGTACTTC
CSVEASLIEIQYF
>.|.|TRBJ1-1|TRBV11-2
TGTGCCAGCAGCACCAATCCAGCTATGAACACTGAAGCTTTCTTT
CASSTNPAMNTEAFF
>.|.|TRBJ1-5|TRBV7-3
TGTGTCAGCAGCCGCGACGGGGTAACCATTCAGCCCCAGCATTTT
CVSSRDGVTIQPQHF
>TRBD2|.|TRBJ2-1|TRBV11-3
TGTGCCGGCAGCGGTCCGGAACTAGCGGCCAACAATGAGCAGTTCTTC
CAGSGPELAANNEQFF
>.|.|TRBJ2-5|TRBV4-1
TGCGCCAGGAGCCTGGGGGTCAGCACCCAAGAGACCCAGTACTTC
CARSLGVSTQETQYF
>.|.|TRBJ2-7|TRBV28
TGTGCCAGCAGACCCCAATCCCTCCCCGAACAGTACTTC
CASRPQSLPEQYF
>TRBD2|.|TRBJ2-4|TRBV4-1
TGCGCCAGTAGCCAAGAAAACCCAGCGGGGTGGCCTGGGACCAAAATCATTCAGTACTTC
CASSQENPAGWPGTKIIQYF
>.|medium-sized|TRBJ2-3|TRBV11-3
TGTGCCAGCTGTGGTGGGGGCCGGAATACGCAGTATTTT
CASCGGGRNTQYF
>.|.|TRBJ2-5|TRBV28
TGTGCCAGCGATGACCAAGGGGCGCGGGAGACCCAGTACTTC
CASDDQGARETQYF
>.|.|TRBJ2-7|TRBV11-2
TGTGCCAGCAGCTACGCGGGACTTGTAACGGAGCAGTACTTC
CASSYAGLVTEQYF
>.|.|TRBJ2-1|TRBV7-9
TGTGCCAGCAGCTTAAGGGTTGGATACAATGAGCAGTTCTTC
CASSLRVGYNEQFF
>TRBD1|.|TRBJ1-2|TRBV11-1
TGTGCCAGTAACTTAAACGGGGGACAGCTCTATGGCTACACCTTC
CASNLNGGQLYGYTF